What follows are 28 T cell receptor beta chains derived from one specimen sequenced in a study of blood T cell repertoires in COVID-19. Libraries were prepared by immunoSEQ multiplex PCR; TCRdb keeps only in-frame clonotypes and omits some of them. The table includes some 110,000 clones, approximately 80% detected once. The sample comprised peripheral blood. All receptors come from a man in his 70s with acute or convalescent COVID-19.

This clone turned up a few times. The chain uses TRBV6-5 and TRBJ1-1; D remains ambiguous. Trimming took 0 bases from V and 2 from J, leaving 10 bases between them. Looked up from germline, CDR1 is MNHEY and CDR2 is SVGAGI. This CDR3 comprises 15 residues. In DNA, the CDR3 is TGTGCCAGCAGTTACTCGAACAGATTAAACACTGAAGCTTTCTTT. Translating it yields CASSYSNRLNTEAFF.

This clone was seen just once. DNA for the CDR3: TGTGCCAGCAGTTCCCTGAGGTTGAAGGAGACCCAGTACTTC. Its translation is CASSSLRLKETQYF. The chain employs TRBV5-6 and TRBJ2-5; unclear D gene. Germline CDR1 is SGHDT and CDR2 is YYEEEE. The CDR3 consists of 14 residues. V lost 5 bases and J 5 bases, leaving 16 bases between the germline ends.

This chain uses TRBV5-1 with TRBJ1-1; 8 nucleotides agree with TRBD1. With V trimmed by 4 bases and J by 7 bases, 3 bases remained unmatched. Germline CDR1 is SGHRS and CDR2 is YFSETQ. The CDR3 totals 12 residues. CDR3 sequence reads: CASSHDRGEAFF. The CDR3 region has the DNA TGCGCCAGCAGCCACGACAGGGGTGAAGCTTTCTTT.

The chain uses TRBV7-8 and TRBJ2-4; TRBD1 matches at 9 bases. The V and J ends lost 1 base and 6 bases, in that order; junction bases with no gene match: 13. Per germline, CDR1 SGHVS and CDR2 FQNEAQ. There are 18 residues in the CDR3. CDR3 region: CASSLGLFGTGRGNIQYF. The CDR3 DNA sequence: TGTGCCAGCAGCTTAGGATTGTTCGGGACAGGGCGTGGAAACATTCAGTACTTC.

This chain joins TRBV5-1 and TRBJ2-7, with 7 bases that match TRBD1. Trimming at V came to 1 base and at J to 3 bases, leaving 4 bases not matched to a gene. This CDR3 has 14 amino acids. CDR1 and CDR2 from the germline V gene are SGHRS and YFSETQ. The CDR3 region has the DNA TGCGCCAGCAGCTTGCAACAGGGGAACTACGAGCAGTACTTC. This sequence encodes CASSLQQGNYEQYF.

The chain carries TRBV7-8 and TRBJ2-7; D might be TRBD2 (6 bases). Trimming shortened V by 1 base and J by 3 bases, and 13 bases separated the two germline ends. Germline assignment: CDR1 SGHVS and CDR2 FQNEAQ. The CDR3 has 15 residues. CDR3 DNA sequence: TGTGCCAGCAGCTTAGAGGCGGGACCGAGCTACGAGCAGTACTTC. Protein: CASSLEAGPSYEQYF.

This clone came up a few times. The V call is TRBV14, the J call TRBJ2-3; the match to TRBD1 covers 8 bases. Germline-derived CDR1 and CDR2 are SGHDN and FVKESK. CDR3 length: 15 residues. The junction had 6 bases not matched to a gene; V was cut back by 1 base and J by 6 bases. DNA of the CDR3: TGTGCCAGCAGCCAAGGCGGGACAGGCTGGGATACGCAGTATTTT. Translation: CASSQGGTGWDTQYF.

This clone was observed a single time. This chain uses TRBV5-6 with TRBJ1-2; no clear D gene. The CDR3 runs to 13 residues. V was pared by 4 bases and J by 4 bases, with 11 bases between. Germline V gives CDR1 SGHDT, CDR2 YYEEEE. CDR3 DNA: TGTGCCAGCAGCCCAGGTGTGGCCTATGGCTACACCTTC. It specifies CASSPGVAYGYTF.

The V gene is TRBV4-1, the J gene TRBJ1-3; D might be TRBD1 (6 bases). CDR3 size: 16 residues. V was trimmed by 4 bases and J by 0 bases, leaving 13 bases between them. Germline CDR1 reads MGHRA; CDR2 reads YSYEKL. The CDR3 loop is CASSRRQEDSGNTIYF. The DNA for the CDR3 is TGCGCCAGCAGCCGAAGACAGGAGGACTCTGGAAACACCATATATTTT.

The chain combines TRBV5-5 with TRBJ1-2; weak D call: TRBD1 (6 bases). Trimming took 2 bases from V and 6 from J, leaving 11 bases between them. This CDR3 region has 13 residues. Germline CDR1 reads SGHKS; CDR2 reads YYEKEE (reference sequence). DNA for the CDR3: TGTGCCAGCAGCTTCCCACAGGGTAATGGCTACACCTTC. Translating it yields CASSFPQGNGYTF.

The J gene is TRBJ2-1, the V gene TRBV30; 10 bases agree with TRBD2. This CDR3 spans 14 amino acids. The germline V gene has CDR1 GTSNPN and CDR2 SVGIG (reference sequence). The J segment lost 12 bases and the V segment lost 2 bases, leaving 10 bases of the junction unmatched. The CDR3 region has the DNA TGTGCCTGGAGTTATACTAGCGGGAAAGGGGGGCAGTTCTTC. Its protein is CAWSYTSGKGGQFF.

This clone was found once. This sequence joins TRBV5-4 and TRBJ1-4; the D is unclear. The germline V and J ends were trimmed by 7 bases and 5 bases, with 15 bases remaining between them. The CDR3 is 14 amino acids. In germline, CDR1 is SGHNT, CDR2 YYREEE (reference sequence). CDR3 amino acids: CASGRGRENEKLFF. The CDR3, as DNA: TGTGCCAGCGGACGGGGAAGGGAAAATGAAAAACTGTTTTTT.

The CDR3 loop reads CASRTGTGGTDTQYF. CDR3 bases: TGTGCCAGCAGGACCGGGACAGGGGGCACAGATACGCAGTATTTT. V and J are TRBV2 and TRBJ2-3; 10 positions agree with TRBD1. The CDR3 has 15 residues. Trimming took 6 bases from V and 1 from J; bases not matched to a gene: 4. CDR1 is SNHLY, CDR2 FYNNEI, per germline.

The genes are TRBV12-3 or TRBV12-4 and TRBJ2-7; weak D call: TRBD1 (7 bases). This CDR3 is 13 amino acids long. V gave up 8 bases and J gave up 6 bases, with 17 bases separating them. CDR3: CASWWQGGGEQYF. The DNA of the CDR3 is TGTGCCAGCTGGTGGCAGGGGGGCGGCGAGCAGTACTTC.

V is TRBV5-1 and J is TRBJ1-1; 8 bases are shared with TRBD1. This CDR3 is 16 amino acids long. The germline gives CDR1 SGHRS, CDR2 YFSETQ. The trim removed 3 bases at V and 4 bases at J, leaving 11 bases unmatched. The CDR3, as DNA: TGCGCCAGCAGCTCCCGATCAACAGGGGGAGGCACTGAAGCTTTCTTT. This sequence encodes CASSSRSTGGGTEAFF.

The chain links TRBV4-1 to TRBJ2-1, with TRBD2 as a possible D gene (5 bases). V was shortened by 0 bases and J by 3 bases, with 12 bases between the two germline ends. Germline V CDR1 and CDR2: MGHRA, YSYEKL. This CDR3 has 16 amino acids. The CDR3 region is CASSQDLVAIYNEQFF. CDR3 DNA sequence: TGCGCCAGCAGCCAAGATTTGGTAGCGATCTACAATGAGCAGTTCTTC.

V and J are TRBV20-1 and TRBJ2-5; 13 nucleotides match TRBD2. Looked up from germline, CDR1 is DFQATT and CDR2 is SNEGSKA (reference sequence). V lost 3 bases, J lost 5 bases, and 6 bases stayed unmatched. The CDR3 is 15 amino acids. The CDR3 nucleotides are TGCAGTGCTAGTACTAGCGGGGGGGCAGGGGAGACCCAGTACTTC. This encodes CSASTSGGAGETQYF.

The chain recombines TRBV5-1 with TRBJ2-7; possible D gene TRBD2, 6 bases. Looked up from germline, CDR1 is SGHRS and CDR2 is YFSETQ. The CDR3 runs to 15 residues. V lost 0 bases and J 3 bases, leaving 13 bases between the germline ends. This CDR3 reads CASSLAGGKFYEQYF. As DNA, the CDR3 is TGCGCCAGCAGCTTGGCAGGCGGGAAGTTCTACGAGCAGTACTTC.

The chain couples TRBV5-6 to TRBJ1-2; unclear D gene. CDR1 and CDR2 (germline): SGHDT, YYEEEE. V lost 0 bases and J lost 2, with 11 bases in between. This CDR3 region has 15 residues. In DNA form, the CDR3 reads TGTGCCAGCAGCTTGGTGATGCCCGGGAACTATGGCTACACCTTC. Translated, it gives CASSLVMPGNYGYTF.

The chain employs TRBV7-8 and TRBJ1-3; no definite D call. The CDR3 consists of 14 residues. Germline V lookup: CDR1 SGHVS, CDR2 FQNEAQ. Trimming took off 6 bases at V and 2 bases at J, with 11 bases between the two ends. CDR3 amino acids: CASSPRSPGNTIYF. The CDR3 nucleotides read TGTGCCAGCAGTCCCCGTAGCCCTGGAAACACCATATATTTT.

V gene TRBV28 combines with J gene TRBJ1-1; 11 nucleotides align to TRBD1. J gave up 5 bases and V 1 base, and 3 bases lay outside the gene matches. The CDR3 runs to 15 residues. Germline loops: CDR1 MDHEN, CDR2 SYDVKM. CDR3 sequence (DNA): TGTGCCAGCAGTTTATCCGGGACAGGGGGGACTGAAGCTTTCTTT. Amino acids: CASSLSGTGGTEAFF.

This chain links TRBV6-5 with TRBJ2-7; 8 bases fit TRBD1. The V gene end was trimmed by 6 bases and the J gene end by 2 bases; junction bases not matched to a gene: 6. The germline V gene has CDR1 MNHEY and CDR2 SVGAGI. The CDR3 is 14 residues long. The CDR3 DNA follows: TGTGCCAGCAGCACCCAGGGACAGGCCTACGAGCAGTACTTC. It specifies CASSTQGQAYEQYF.

This chain connects TRBV7-3 to TRBJ2-1; TRBD2 is a possible D gene (5 bases). V was cut by 5 bases and J by 0 bases, with 17 bases left in between. There are 17 residues in the CDR3. Germline V lookup: CDR1 SGHTA, CDR2 FQGTGA. The CDR3 sequence is CASSPSEAGSSYNEQFF. CDR3 DNA sequence: TGTGCCAGCAGCCCGTCGGAGGCGGGTAGCTCCTACAATGAGCAGTTCTTC.

The chain uses TRBV28 and TRBJ1-5, with TRBD1 matching over 9 bases. Per the germline V gene, CDR1 is MDHEN and CDR2 is SYDVKM. This CDR3 has 15 residues. J lost 7 bases, V lost 7 bases, and 11 bases had no gene match. The CDR3 is CASTPITGGTQPQHF. The CDR3 nucleotides are TGTGCCAGCACTCCTATCACAGGGGGCACCCAGCCCCAGCATTTT.

The chain joins TRBV6-1 to TRBJ2-3; TRBD1 matches at 7 bases. The CDR3 has 14 amino acids. V gave up 3 bases and J gave up 15 bases; unmatched junction bases: 15. Germline V gene lookup returns CDR1 MNHNS and CDR2 SASEGT. CDR3 amino acids: CASSDPLTGLTPYF. The DNA for the CDR3 is TGTGCCAGCAGTGACCCCCTGACAGGGTTGACGCCCTATTTT.

This chain uses TRBV19 with TRBJ2-7; no definite D call. CDR1 and CDR2 (germline): LNHDA, SQIVND (reference sequence). Between the trimmed V and J ends, which lost 4 bases and 6 bases, there was a span of 7 bases. The CDR3 is 11 residues long. The DNA of the CDR3 is TGTGCCAGTAGTACCTGGAGCGAGCAGTACTTC. It is translated as CASSTWSEQYF.

This chain links TRBV5-1 with TRBJ2-3; weak D call: TRBD2 (6 bases). Per the germline V gene, CDR1 is SGHRS and CDR2 is YFSETQ. This CDR3 is built from 15 residues. V was cut by 2 bases and J by 5 bases, with 15 bases left in between. The CDR3 here is CASSFEGRGGDTQYF. CDR3 in DNA: TGCGCCAGCAGCTTTGAGGGACGGGGAGGAGATACGCAGTATTTT.

CDR3 region: CAWGGSSYEQYF. DNA of the CDR3: TGTGCCTGGGGGGGGAGCTCCTACGAGCAGTACTTC. The chain recombines TRBV30 with TRBJ2-7, with D tentatively TRBD2 (6 bases). The CDR3 contains 12 residues. V lost 5 bases to trimming and J lost 0 bases, with 8 bases between them. Germline V CDR1 and CDR2: GTSNPN, SVGIG (reference sequence).